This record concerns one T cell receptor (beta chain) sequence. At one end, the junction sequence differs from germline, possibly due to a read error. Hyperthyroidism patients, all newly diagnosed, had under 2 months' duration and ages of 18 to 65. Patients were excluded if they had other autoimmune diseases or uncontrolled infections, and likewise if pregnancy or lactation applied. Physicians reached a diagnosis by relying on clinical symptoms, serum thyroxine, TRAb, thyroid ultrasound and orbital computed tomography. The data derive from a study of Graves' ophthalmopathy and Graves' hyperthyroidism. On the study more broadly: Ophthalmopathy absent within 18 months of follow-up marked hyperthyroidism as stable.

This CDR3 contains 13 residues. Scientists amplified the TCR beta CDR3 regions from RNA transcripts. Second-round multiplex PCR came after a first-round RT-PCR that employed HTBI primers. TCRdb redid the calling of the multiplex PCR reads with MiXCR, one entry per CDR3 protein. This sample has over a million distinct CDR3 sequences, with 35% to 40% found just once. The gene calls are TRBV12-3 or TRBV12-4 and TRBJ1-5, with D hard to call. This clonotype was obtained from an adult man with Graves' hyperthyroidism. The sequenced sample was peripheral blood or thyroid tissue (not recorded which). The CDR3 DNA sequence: TGTGCCAGCAGTTTAGAAGGCAATCATCCCCAGCATTTT. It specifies CASSLEGNHPQHF.